Listed below are T cell receptor beta chains from one sample, sequenced in a study of control samples from healthy donors and cancer patients. Here immunoSEQ multiplex PCR was the method, and the copy in TCRdb shows in-frame clones only, minus some. The sample contains about 160,000 clones, roughly 94% of which appear only once. The specimen was PBMCs. These receptors originate from a man in his 60s with colorectal cancer. Both conserved end residues are part of each CDR3. D genes are given only for firm matches. The listing skips clone size in some rows; elsewhere it reads once, few, many or a size class.

v_call: TRBV7-2
j_call: TRBJ2-3
d_call: TRBD2
clone_size: .
cdr3_nt: TGTGCCAGCAGCCAGGGACTAGCGGGGACAGATACGCAGTATTTT
cdr3_aa: CASSQGLAGTDTQYF

v_call: TRBV5-1
j_call: TRBJ2-1
d_call: TRBD2
clone_size: .
cdr3_nt: TGCGCCAGCAGGACTAGCGGGGCCAGCTCCTACAATGAGCAGTTCTTC
cdr3_aa: CASRTSGASSYNEQFF

v_call: TRBV5-1
j_call: TRBJ2-5
d_call: TRBD1
clone_size: .
cdr3_nt: TGCGCCAGCAGCCCGGGACAGGGGAACGCAGGGGAGACCCAGTACTTC
cdr3_aa: CASSPGQGNAGETQYF

v_call: TRBV9
j_call: TRBJ1-2
d_call: .
clone_size: .
cdr3_nt: TGTGCCAGCAGCGTATCTACCGGGACGGACTATGGCTACACCTTC
cdr3_aa: CASSVSTGTDYGYTF

v_call: TRBV9
j_call: TRBJ2-5
d_call: TRBD1
clone_size: .
cdr3_nt: TGTGCCAGCAGCGGGACAGGGCTGGAGACCCAGTACTTC
cdr3_aa: CASSGTGLETQYF

v_call: TRBV2
j_call: TRBJ2-7
d_call: .
clone_size: .
cdr3_nt: TGTGCCAGCAGTGAAAGGGCACTCGTCTCCTACGAGCAGTACTTC
cdr3_aa: CASSERALVSYEQYF

v_call: TRBV11-2
j_call: TRBJ2-7
d_call: .
clone_size: .
cdr3_nt: TGTGCCAGCAGCCCCCCGGGTACCTACGAGCAGTACTTC
cdr3_aa: CASSPPGTYEQYF

v_call: TRBV5-5
j_call: TRBJ2-1
d_call: TRBD1
clone_size: .
cdr3_nt: TGTGCCAGCAGCTTGCAGGGGGATTTTTCAAACAATGAGCAGTTCTTC
cdr3_aa: CASSLQGDFSNNEQFF

v_call: TRBV27
j_call: TRBJ1-6
d_call: .
clone_size: .
cdr3_nt: TGTGCCAGCAGTGTCGGGACGGGTAGAAATTCACCCCTCCACTTT
cdr3_aa: CASSVGTGRNSPLHF

v_call: TRBV12-3/TRBV12-4
j_call: TRBJ1-4
d_call: .
clone_size: .
cdr3_nt: TGTGCCAGCGGAGCGGGGAACGGTGAAAAACTGTTTTTT
cdr3_aa: CASGAGNGEKLFF

v_call: TRBV27
j_call: TRBJ2-7
d_call: .
clone_size: .
cdr3_nt: TGTGCCAGCAGTTTAGGGCAGGGGTCTCTCTACGAGCAGTACTTC
cdr3_aa: CASSLGQGSLYEQYF

v_call: TRBV23-1
j_call: TRBJ2-3
d_call: .
clone_size: .
cdr3_nt: TGCGCCAACGGGCGAACAGATACGCAGTATTTT
cdr3_aa: CANGRTDTQYF

v_call: TRBV19
j_call: TRBJ2-1
d_call: .
clone_size: .
cdr3_nt: TGTGCCAGTAGTAGGGTGGGGAGCTCCTACAATGAGCAGTTCTTC
cdr3_aa: CASSRVGSSYNEQFF

v_call: TRBV9
j_call: TRBJ1-3
d_call: .
clone_size: .
cdr3_nt: TGTGCCAGCAGCGACACCCCCGGGGGCCTTTTCTCTGGAAACACCATATATTTT
cdr3_aa: CASSDTPGGLFSGNTIYF

v_call: TRBV27
j_call: TRBJ1-5
d_call: .
clone_size: .
cdr3_nt: TGTGCCAGCAGTACCCCCGGGAGCAATCAGCCCCAGCATTTT
cdr3_aa: CASSTPGSNQPQHF

v_call: TRBV5-5
j_call: TRBJ2-7
d_call: .
clone_size: .
cdr3_nt: TGTGCCAGCAGCAAACAGGTGCCATGGGAGCAGTACTTC
cdr3_aa: CASSKQVPWEQYF

v_call: TRBV19
j_call: TRBJ1-5
d_call: .
clone_size: .
cdr3_nt: TGTGCCAGTAGTATAGATTGGCGGACCCAGCATTTT
cdr3_aa: CASSIDWRTQHF

v_call: TRBV2
j_call: TRBJ1-1
d_call: TRBD1
clone_size: .
cdr3_nt: TGTGCCAGCAGTAAGTTGGACAGGGAGGGCACTGAAGCTTTCTTT
cdr3_aa: CASSKLDREGTEAFF

v_call: TRBV7-2
j_call: TRBJ2-7
d_call: TRBD1
clone_size: .
cdr3_nt: TGTGCCAGCAGCTTGCGCGGGGCAGGGGGCAAGGGCGAGCAGTACTTC
cdr3_aa: CASSLRGAGGKGEQYF

v_call: TRBV27
j_call: TRBJ2-5
d_call: TRBD2
clone_size: .
cdr3_nt: TGTGCCAGCAGTTGCCGTAGCGGGGGGGAGGAAGAGACCCAGTACTTC
cdr3_aa: CASSCRSGGEEETQYF

v_call: TRBV10-1
j_call: TRBJ2-7
d_call: .
clone_size: .
cdr3_nt: TGCGCCAGCGATGGACAGTCCTACGAGCAGTACTTC
cdr3_aa: CASDGQSYEQYF

v_call: TRBV5-6
j_call: TRBJ1-1
d_call: TRBD1
clone_size: .
cdr3_nt: TGTGCCAGCAGCTTGCGACAGGGGGTGACTGAAGCTTTCTTT
cdr3_aa: CASSLRQGVTEAFF

v_call: TRBV3-1/TRBV3-2
j_call: TRBJ2-5
d_call: .
clone_size: .
cdr3_nt: TGTGCCAGCAGCCCCCCCGGACCGACCCAGTACTTC
cdr3_aa: CASSPPGPTQYF

v_call: TRBV11-2
j_call: TRBJ2-5
d_call: .
clone_size: .
cdr3_nt: TGTGCCAGCAGCCGCCAAGAGACCCAGTACTTC
cdr3_aa: CASSRQETQYF

v_call: TRBV6-5
j_call: TRBJ1-1
d_call: .
clone_size: .
cdr3_nt: TGTGCCAGTTATCGGACAGCCCGGGAATTGACTGAAGCTTTCTTT
cdr3_aa: CASYRTARELTEAFF

v_call: TRBV10-3
j_call: TRBJ1-1
d_call: .
clone_size: .
cdr3_nt: TGTGCCATCAGTGAGAGGTTAGTCACTGAAGCTTTCTTT
cdr3_aa: CAISERLVTEAFF

v_call: TRBV18
j_call: TRBJ1-2
d_call: .
clone_size: .
cdr3_nt: TGTGCCAGCTCACCACCGGCGGGCTATGGCTACACCTTC
cdr3_aa: CASSPPAGYGYTF

v_call: TRBV10-1
j_call: TRBJ2-5
d_call: .
clone_size: once
cdr3_nt: TGCGCCAGCAGCCATCCGGAGGGTAGGAAGACCCAGTACTTC
cdr3_aa: CASSHPEGRKTQYF

v_call: TRBV30
j_call: TRBJ1-6
d_call: TRBD1
clone_size: .
cdr3_nt: TGTGCCTGGACTCCCGGGACAGGGGGCTCACCCCTCCACTTT
cdr3_aa: CAWTPGTGGSPLHF

v_call: TRBV5-4
j_call: TRBJ2-3
d_call: TRBD2
clone_size: once
cdr3_nt: TGTGCCAGCAGCCCGGGACTAGCGGGGGTCGCAGATACGCAGTATTTT
cdr3_aa: CASSPGLAGVADTQYF

v_call: TRBV4-1
j_call: TRBJ1-2
d_call: .
clone_size: few
cdr3_nt: TGCGCCAGCAGCCAAGAACCGGCTATCCCTGGCTACACCTTC
cdr3_aa: CASSQEPAIPGYTF

v_call: TRBV5-1
j_call: TRBJ1-6
d_call: .
clone_size: .
cdr3_nt: TGCGCCAGCAGCTTGGTCGGGGTATATAATTCACCCCTCCACTTT
cdr3_aa: CASSLVGVYNSPLHF

v_call: TRBV4-3
j_call: TRBJ1-1
d_call: .
clone_size: .
cdr3_nt: TGCGCCAGCAGCCAAGATCGGACAGATAACACTGAAGCTTTCTTT
cdr3_aa: CASSQDRTDNTEAFF

v_call: TRBV4-3
j_call: TRBJ2-7
d_call: TRBD2
clone_size: .
cdr3_nt: TGCGCCCGCAGCCGGGGGACTAGCGGGGGGAACGTGCAGTACTTC
cdr3_aa: CARSRGTSGGNVQYF

v_call: TRBV20-1
j_call: TRBJ1-6
d_call: .
clone_size: .
cdr3_nt: TGCAGTGCAAGTGGGGGGGGCGGGCATAATTCACCCCTCCACTTT
cdr3_aa: CSASGGGGHNSPLHF

v_call: TRBV29-1
j_call: TRBJ1-2
d_call: TRBD1
clone_size: .
cdr3_nt: TGCAGCACAGGACAGGGGGCAGGTGGCTACACCTTC
cdr3_aa: CSTGQGAGGYTF